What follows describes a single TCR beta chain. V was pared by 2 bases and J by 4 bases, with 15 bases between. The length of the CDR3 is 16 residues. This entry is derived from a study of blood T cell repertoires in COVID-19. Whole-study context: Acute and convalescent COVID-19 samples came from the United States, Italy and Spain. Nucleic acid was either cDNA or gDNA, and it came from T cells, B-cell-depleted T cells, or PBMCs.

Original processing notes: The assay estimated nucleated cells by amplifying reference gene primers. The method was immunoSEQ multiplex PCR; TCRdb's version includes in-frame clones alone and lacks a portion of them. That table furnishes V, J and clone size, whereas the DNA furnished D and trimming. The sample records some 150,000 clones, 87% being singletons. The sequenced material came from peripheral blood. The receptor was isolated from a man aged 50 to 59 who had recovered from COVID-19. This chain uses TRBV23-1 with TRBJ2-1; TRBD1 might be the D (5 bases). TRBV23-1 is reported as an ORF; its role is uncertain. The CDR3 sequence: CASSQETASGYNEQFF. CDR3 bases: TGCGCCAGCAGTCAAGAGACAGCCTCAGGGTACAATGAGCAGTTCTTC.